This TCR beta chain comes out of a study of T-cell memory formation after mild COVID-19. TCRdb re-derived calls from the 5' RACE reads in MiXCR, one entry per CDR3 protein. The repertoire includes fewer than 400,000 distinct CDR3 sequences, 15% to 20% of them detected once, and roughly a fifth sits in the top ten. Trimming at V came to 5 bases and at J to 3 bases, leaving 5 bases not matched to a gene. Germline CDR1 reads SEHNR; CDR2 reads FQNEAQ (reference sequence). The CDR3 runs to 14 residues. This clonotype was obtained from a man aged 18 to 35 who had mild COVID-19 (a few samples of this study predate the infection). Cell type and time point are not known. What was sequenced was PBMCs or a T cell subset sorted from them (not recorded which). The rearrangement uses TRBV7-9 and TRBJ2-7, with TRBD2 identical over 9 bases. The CDR3 DNA reads TGTGCCAGCAGCCACGGACTAGCGAGCTACGAGCAGTACTTC. Residues: CASSHGLASYEQYF.